This T cell receptor (beta chain) is drawn from a study of PD-1 blockade in classical Hodgkin lymphoma. Here immunoSEQ multiplex PCR was the method, and the copy in TCRdb shows in-frame clones only, minus some. The profile shows under 2,500 clones, about 80% of them singletons. Trimming removed 0 bases from V and 4 bases from J, with 7 bases in between. Germline V gene data show CDR1 as SGDLS and CDR2 as YYNGEE. The CDR3 consists of 14 residues. Note on this clone: Its specificity is unknown.

General study findings and limits: Complete responders possessed baseline diversity comparable to newly diagnosed patients. Diversity in CD4+ TCRs, unlike that measured in CD8+ TCRs, had risen significantly by C4D1. Newly diagnosed patients were reported to start with lower TCR diversity than healthy donors.

After autologous stem cell transplantation all patients relapsed, and prior brentuximab vedotin exposure differed between cohorts. Magnetic negative selection of thawed PBMCs yielded the CD8+ T cells. V gene TRBV9 combines with J gene TRBJ2-2; possibly TRBD2 for D (5 bases). Sequences were derived from CD8+ T cells from blood, sampled at baseline. The clonotype was recovered from a human donor with classical Hodgkin lymphoma. The CDR3 protein is CASSVVGLTGELFF. DNA for the CDR3: TGTGCCAGCAGCGTAGTAGGACTCACCGGGGAGCTGTTTTTT.